The sequence of this T cell receptor beta chain was determined in a study of T-cell reconstitution after alpha-beta-depleted transplantation in children. This CDR3 contains 14 residues. The V and J ends lost 3 bases and 5 bases respectively, with 11 bases between them. CDR1 and CDR2 (germline): MNHNS, SASEGT. TCRbeta library construction was performed incorporating unique molecular identifiers. Each CDR3 protein is one row after TCRdb ran MiXCR on the PCR reads. Among around 490,000 distinct CDR3 sequences listed, roughly an eighth were seen once. The receptor was derived from a female patient aged 2-10 years who had a stem cell transplant for aplastic anemia, so the T cells may come from the graft donor. Sequenced here: PBMCs, mostly from graft donor cells, sampled 180 days after TCRalphabeta/CD19-depleted stem cell transplant. The chain carries TRBV6-1 and TRBJ2-1; possible D gene TRBD2, 6 bases. The CDR3 spells CASSEADYNNEQFF. The CDR3 bases are TGTGCCAGCAGTGAGGCGGACTACAACAATGAGCAGTTCTTC.